This TCR beta chain stems from a study of cytomegalovirus exposure and HLA in healthy donors. V was clipped by 5 bases and J by 7 bases, with 12 bases between them. CDR1 and CDR2 (germline): PRHDT, FYEKMQ (reference sequence). CDR3 length: 13 amino acids. About this clone: Its antigen remains unknown.

General study points: Later analysis identified about 18,000 TCR beta sequences associated with HLA alleles, using a false discovery rate threshold of 0.05. In a later analysis, TCR beta V- and J-gene trimming showed a link to a missense DCLRE1C variant.

60 Vbeta and 13 Jbeta primers were used in PCR. Sequencing was performed with immunoSEQ multiplex PCR; in TCRdb, only in-frame clones are kept and a portion is missing. The sample lists some 110,000 clones, 65% to 80% occurring once. The rearrangement uses TRBV13 and TRBJ2-1, with a tentative D call TRBD1 (6 bases). The source is a woman aged 45-65 years in good health and CMV-seropositive. Sequencing was performed on PBMCs. CDR3 protein: CASSQNTGNEQFF. The CDR3 DNA reads as TGTGCCAGCAGCCAAAATACAGGGAATGAGCAGTTCTTC.